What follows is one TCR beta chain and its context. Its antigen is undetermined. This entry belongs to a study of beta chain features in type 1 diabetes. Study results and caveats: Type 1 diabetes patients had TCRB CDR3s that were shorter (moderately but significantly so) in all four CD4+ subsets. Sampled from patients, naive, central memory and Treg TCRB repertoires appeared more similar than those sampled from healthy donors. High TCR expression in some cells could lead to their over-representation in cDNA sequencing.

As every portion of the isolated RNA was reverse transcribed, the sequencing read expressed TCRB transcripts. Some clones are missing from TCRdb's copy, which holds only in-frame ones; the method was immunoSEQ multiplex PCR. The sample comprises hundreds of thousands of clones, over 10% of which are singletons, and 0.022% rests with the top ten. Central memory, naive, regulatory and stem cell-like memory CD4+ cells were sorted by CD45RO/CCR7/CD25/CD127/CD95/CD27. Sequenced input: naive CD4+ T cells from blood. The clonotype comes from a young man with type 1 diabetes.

CDR3 nucleotide sequence: TGTGCCAGCAGTGAAAACTCGGTCCCTAGCGGCTACACCTTC. Its protein product is CASSENSVPSGYTF. The chain recombines TRBV2 with TRBJ1-2, with D unresolved. With 2 bases removed from V and 8 bases from J, the gap between germline ends came to 15 bases. Germline assignment: CDR1 SNHLY and CDR2 FYNNEI. This CDR3 has 14 residues.